The 18 T cell receptor beta chains presented below share a single source sample, sequenced in a study of T-cell reconstitution after alpha-beta-depleted transplantation in children. Library preparation (for TCRbeta) was performed with unique molecular identifiers. TCRdb independently ran MiXCR on the PCR reads; one entry per CDR3 protein. The sample shows some 5,100 distinct CDR3 sequences, 7.3% of them seen only once. The source material was PBMCs, mostly from graft donor cells, sampled 60 days after TCRalphabeta/CD19-depleted stem cell transplant. These receptors were collected from a boy under three years old who had a stem cell transplant for SCID, so the T cells may come from the graft donor.

This clonotype is medium-sized by share. This chain uses TRBV7-9 with TRBJ2-7; D unresolved. V was shortened by 2 bases and J by 6 bases, with 14 bases between the two germline ends. Germline assignment: CDR1 SEHNR and CDR2 FQNEAQ (reference sequence). This CDR3 spans 14 amino acids. The CDR3 sequence: CASSLHGAAGEQYF. DNA for the CDR3: TGTGCCAGCAGCTTACACGGAGCTGCAGGCGAGCAGTACTTC.

This clonotype was counted many times. V gene TRBV21-1 combines with J gene TRBJ1-4; the D call in the table, TRBD1, was not verified against the DNA. TRBV21-1 is reported as a pseudogene. The CDR3 is 16 residues long. The CDR3 is CASSNPKPGQVEKLFF. The DNA of the CDR3 is TGTGCCAGCAGCAACCCCAAACCGGGACAAGTTGAAAAACTGTTTTTT.

By proportion, this clonotype is medium-sized. The J gene is TRBJ1-6, the V gene TRBV5-1; tentatively, D is TRBD1 (6 bases). Germline V gene sequence: CDR1 SGHRS, CDR2 YFSETQ. V was trimmed by 1 base and J by 9 bases, leaving 11 bases between them. This CDR3 region has 14 residues. The CDR3 is CASSLIQGGSPLHF. DNA of the CDR3: TGCGCCAGCAGCTTGATACAGGGAGGTTCACCCCTCCACTTT.

In its sample, this clonotype was seen many times. J is TRBJ1-4 and V is TRBV9; TRBD1 agrees at 7 bases. V was pared by 2 bases and J by 7 bases, with 5 bases of the junction left unmatched. This CDR3 has 14 residues. CDR1 and CDR2 from the germline V gene are SGDLS and YYNGEE. The CDR3 sequence is CASSVPQGGEKLFF. CDR3 nucleotides: TGTGCCAGCAGCGTCCCCCAGGGGGGTGAAAAACTGTTTTTT.

There are a few counts of this clonotype. The gene calls are TRBV5-6 and TRBJ2-3, with 8 bases fitting TRBD2. The germline V gene encodes CDR1 SGHDT and CDR2 YYEEEE. V trimming: 9 bases; J trimming: 2 bases; junction bases outside the gene matches: 14. The CDR3 consists of 16 residues. The CDR3 coding sequence is TGTGCCATCGGCCCCGGGGCGGGGGGTCCCACAGATACGCAGTATTTT. Its protein product is CAIGPGAGGPTDTQYF.

This clonotype occurred once. An end of the junction does not agree with germline; a read error may underlie this. V and J are TRBV5-5 and TRBJ2-2, with TRBD2 as a possible D gene (5 bases). Germline V CDR1 and CDR2: SGHKS, YYEKEE (reference sequence). CDR3 length: 14 amino acids. CDR3 region: CAISFRLPTGELLF. The CDR3 DNA reads TGTGCCATCAGCTTTCGGCTCCCCACCGGGGAGCTGCTTTTT.

This clonotype qualifies as medium-sized. J is TRBJ1-5 and V is TRBV5-1; weak D call: TRBD1 (6 bases). This CDR3 spans 17 amino acids. V gave up 3 bases and J gave up 0 bases, with 16 bases separating them. Germline-derived CDR1 and CDR2 are SGHRS and YFSETQ. This CDR3 reads CASSSHRTGSSNQPQHF. The CDR3 bases are TGCGCCAGCAGCTCGCACCGCACAGGGAGTAGCAATCAGCCCCAGCATTTT.

This clonotype showed up many times. The chain joins TRBV18 to TRBJ1-5; the D is unclear. Per germline, CDR1 KGHSH and CDR2 LQKENI. This CDR3 has 15 amino acids. V shed 2 bases and J shed 0 bases, with 8 bases lying between them. As DNA, the CDR3 is TGTGCCAGCTCACCATTTGCCCATAGCAATCAGCCCCAGCATTTT. Residues: CASSPFAHSNQPQHF.

This clonotype was counted ten times or more. The chain links TRBV19 to TRBJ1-4, with D unresolved. The germline V gene has CDR1 LNHDA and CDR2 SQIVND (reference sequence). This CDR3 is built from 14 residues. V lost 3 bases and J 4 bases, leaving 9 bases between the germline ends. Here the CDR3 reads CASSIVRSNEKLFF. CDR3 nucleotide sequence: TGTGCCAGTAGTATCGTACGGAGTAATGAAAAACTGTTTTTT.

This clonotype is deemed medium-sized. This chain connects TRBV6-5 to TRBJ2-3, with D possibly matching TRBD1 (5 bases). Germline-derived CDR1 and CDR2 are MNHEY and SVGAGI. Trimming stripped 0 bases from V and 6 bases from J, with 16 bases between. There are 16 residues in the CDR3. This CDR3 is CASSYSRGTSRDTQYF. CDR3 nucleotide sequence: TGTGCCAGCAGTTACTCAAGGGGAACTTCTCGGGATACGCAGTATTTT.

In its sample, this clonotype ranks as medium-sized. This rearrangement joins TRBV10-3 to TRBJ1-1; D is unresolved. The CDR3 covers 12 residues. Trimming removed 11 bases from V and 4 bases from J, with 14 bases in between. Per the germline V gene, CDR1 is ENHRY and CDR2 is SYGVKD. CDR3 loop: CALLIRVTEAFF. As DNA, the CDR3 is TGTGCCTTATTAATACGTGTCACTGAAGCTTTCTTT.

This clonotype ranks as medium-sized. The V call is TRBV29-1, the J call TRBJ1-2, with a possible D match to TRBD1 (6 bases). Between the trimmed V and J ends, which lost 7 bases and 1 base, there was a span of 13 bases. Germline V gene sequence: CDR1 SQVTM, CDR2 ANQGSEA. The CDR3 totals 13 residues. CDR3 DNA: TGCAGCGCTACCACAGGGAATAACTATGGCTACACCTTC. It codes for CSATTGNNYGYTF.

By share of the sample, this clonotype is medium-sized. The V gene is TRBV4-1, the J gene TRBJ1-2; no reliable D call. This CDR3 is built from 16 residues. V lost 3 bases to trimming and J lost 4 bases, with 18 bases between them. The germline gives CDR1 MGHRA, CDR2 YSYEKL. CDR3 nucleotides: TGCGCCAGCAGCCAGAGTCAGTTTGCATGGTCCTATGGCTACACCTTC. Protein product: CASSQSQFAWSYGYTF.

The V call is TRBV3-1, the J call TRBJ2-1; D is possibly TRBD2 (6 bases). There are 17 residues in the CDR3. Looked up from germline, CDR1 is LGHDT and CDR2 is YNNKEL (reference sequence). The V end was cut by 8 bases, the J end by 2 bases, with 22 bases between. The CDR3 here is CASSKEGQRAPYNEQFF. CDR3 nucleotides: TGTGCCAGCTCCAAGGAGGGCCAGCGGGCACCCTACAATGAGCAGTTCTTC.

By frequency in the sample, this clonotype is medium-sized. This chain joins TRBV20-1 and TRBJ1-5; TRBD1 aligns across 7 bases. The CDR3 has 16 amino acids. Germline lookup yields CDR1 DFQATT and CDR2 SNEGSKA (reference sequence). Trimming cost V 3 bases and J 2 bases; bases outside gene matches: 10. The DNA for the CDR3 is TGCAGTGCTAGGAAATACAGGGGCAGAGGCAATCAGCCCCAGCATTTT. This translates into CSARKYRGRGNQPQHF.

In its sample, this clonotype ranks as medium-sized (0.01 to 0.1%). This chain uses TRBV5-1 with TRBJ1-4, with unresolved D. Germline V gene lookup returns CDR1 SGHRS and CDR2 YFSETQ. The CDR3 is 13 amino acids. V gave up 4 bases and J gave up 5 bases, with 9 bases separating them. The CDR3 nucleotides read TGCGCCAGCAGCCGAGACGTGAATGAAAAACTGTTTTTT. Protein: CASSRDVNEKLFF.

Judged by abundance, this clonotype is medium-sized (0.01 to 0.1%). The chain couples TRBV5-1 to TRBJ2-7, with 10 bases lining up with TRBD2. The V gene's germline CDR1 is SGHRS and CDR2 YFSETQ. V shed 7 bases and J 0 bases; nucleotides not matched to a gene: 4. CDR3 length equals 14 residues. The CDR3 loop is CASGLAGASYEQYF. The CDR3 DNA is TGCGCCAGCGGTCTAGCGGGGGCCTCCTACGAGCAGTACTTC.

This clonotype ranks as medium-sized. The chain joins TRBV29-1 to TRBJ2-6; either TRBD1 or TRBD2 may fit D (5 bases each). Trimming took off 6 bases at V and 3 bases at J, with 9 bases between the two ends. Germline assignment: CDR1 SQVTM and CDR2 ANQGSEA. The CDR3 loop spans 13 amino acids. The CDR3 here is CSVRGGGANVLTF. The CDR3 DNA is TGCAGCGTGAGGGGTGGTGGGGCCAACGTCCTGACTTTC.